Listed below are T cell receptor beta chains from one sample, sequenced in a study of blood T cell repertoires in COVID-19. The assay was immunoSEQ multiplex PCR, and TCRdb's table has in-frame clones only and misses some. Of about 350,000 clones detected, approximately 89% appear once; the ten largest clones hold about 3.9%. Sequencing input: peripheral blood. These receptors all stem from an older woman with COVID-19, enrolled during active disease. The CDR3 runs from the conserved cysteine through the conserved F or W.

CDR3aa	v_gene	j_gene
CASSPSGTDYQPQHF	TRBV7-9	TRBJ1-5
CASSLRLAGGPVTDTQYF	TRBV5-4	TRBJ2-3
CATSRDFRGTPLHF	TRBV15	TRBJ1-6
CASSLLPGTSTDTQYF	TRBV5-4	TRBJ2-3
CASSTSPGQGNYGYTF	TRBV19	TRBJ1-2
CASSQESGAGFMNTEAFF	TRBV3-1/TRBV3-2	TRBJ1-1
CASSHWDRPYEQYF	TRBV3-1/TRBV3-2	TRBJ2-7
CATSDGGTQARGSYNEQFF	TRBV24-1	TRBJ2-1
CASSQRDRGTDTQYF	TRBV14	TRBJ2-3
CASSGSGGQNEQFF	TRBV6-4	TRBJ2-1
CASSPRQDVDYGYTF	TRBV18	TRBJ1-2
CASSQAGGADTEAFF	TRBV4-2	TRBJ1-1
CASSFQGSNEKLFF	TRBV5-1	TRBJ1-4
CASSPGVAGGGETQYF	TRBV7-3	TRBJ2-5
CASSLGQGPGNTIYF	TRBV5-8	TRBJ1-3
CASTEGRPAGELFF	TRBV5-4	TRBJ2-2